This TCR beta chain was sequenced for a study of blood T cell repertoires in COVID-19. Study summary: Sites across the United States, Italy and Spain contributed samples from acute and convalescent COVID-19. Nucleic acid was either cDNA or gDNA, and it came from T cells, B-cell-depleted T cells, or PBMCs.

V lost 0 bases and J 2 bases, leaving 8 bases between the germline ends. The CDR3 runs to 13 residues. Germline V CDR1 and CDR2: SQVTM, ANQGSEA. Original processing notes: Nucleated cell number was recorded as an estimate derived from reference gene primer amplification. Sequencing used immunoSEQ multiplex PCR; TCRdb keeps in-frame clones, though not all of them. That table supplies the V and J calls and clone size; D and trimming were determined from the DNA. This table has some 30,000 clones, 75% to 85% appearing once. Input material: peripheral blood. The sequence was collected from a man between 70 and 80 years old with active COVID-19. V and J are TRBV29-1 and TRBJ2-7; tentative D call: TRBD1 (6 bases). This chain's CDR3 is CSVEEAGAYEQYF. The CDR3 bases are TGCAGCGTTGAAGAGGCAGGGGCCTACGAGCAGTACTTC.